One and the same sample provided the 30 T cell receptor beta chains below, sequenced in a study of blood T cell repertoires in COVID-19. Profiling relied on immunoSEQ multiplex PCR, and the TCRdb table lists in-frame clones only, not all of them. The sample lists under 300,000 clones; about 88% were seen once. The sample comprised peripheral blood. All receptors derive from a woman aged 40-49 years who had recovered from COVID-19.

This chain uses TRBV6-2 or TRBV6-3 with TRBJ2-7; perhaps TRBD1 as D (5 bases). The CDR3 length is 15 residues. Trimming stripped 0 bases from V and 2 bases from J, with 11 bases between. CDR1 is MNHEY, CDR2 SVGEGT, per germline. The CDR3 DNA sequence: TGTGCCAGCAGTTACTCGAGTGACAGTCCCTACGAGCAGTACTTC. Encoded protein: CASSYSSDSPYEQYF.

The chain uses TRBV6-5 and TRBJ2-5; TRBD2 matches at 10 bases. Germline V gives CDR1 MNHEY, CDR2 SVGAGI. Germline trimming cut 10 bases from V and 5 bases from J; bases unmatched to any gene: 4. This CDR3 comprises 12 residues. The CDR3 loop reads CATQGLAETQYF. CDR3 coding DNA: TGTGCCACCCAGGGACTAGCGGAGACCCAGTACTTC.

The CDR3, as DNA: TGTGCCTGGAGTAGGGGAGCCAAAAACATTCAGTACTTC. Translation: CAWSRGAKNIQYF. V usage is TRBV30 and J usage is TRBJ2-4; weak D call: TRBD1 (5 bases). The CDR3 runs 13 residues. V lost 2 bases and J 0 bases, leaving 5 bases between the germline ends. Germline CDR1 GTSNPN, CDR2 SVGIG (reference sequence).

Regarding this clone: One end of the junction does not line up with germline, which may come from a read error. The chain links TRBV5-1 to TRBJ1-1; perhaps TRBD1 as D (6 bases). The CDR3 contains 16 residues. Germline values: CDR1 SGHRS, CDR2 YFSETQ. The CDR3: CASSLEPPGGGTEAFF. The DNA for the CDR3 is TGCGCCAGCAGTTTGGAGCCGCCGGGGGGCGGCACTGAAGCTTTCTTT.

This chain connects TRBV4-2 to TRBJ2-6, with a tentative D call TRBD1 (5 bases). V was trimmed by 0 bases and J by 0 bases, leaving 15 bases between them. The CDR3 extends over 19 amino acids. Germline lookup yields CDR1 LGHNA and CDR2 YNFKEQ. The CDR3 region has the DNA TGTGCCAGCAGCCAAGAAGGGGCAGGACCACACTCTGGGGCCAACGTCCTGACTTTC. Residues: CASSQEGAGPHSGANVLTF.

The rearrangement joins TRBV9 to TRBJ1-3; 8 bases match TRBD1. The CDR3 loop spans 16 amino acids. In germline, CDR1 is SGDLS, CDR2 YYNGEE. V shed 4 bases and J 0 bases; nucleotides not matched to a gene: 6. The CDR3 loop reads CASSSRQGFSGNTIYF. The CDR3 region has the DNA TGTGCCAGCAGCTCTCGACAGGGGTTCTCTGGAAACACCATATATTTT. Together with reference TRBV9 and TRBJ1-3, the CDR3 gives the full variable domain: DSGVTQTPKHLITATGQRVTLRCSPRSGDLSVYWYQQSLDQGLQFLIQYYNGEERAKGNILERFSAQQFPDLHSELNLSSLELGDSALYFCASSSRQGFSGNTIYFGEGSWLTVV.

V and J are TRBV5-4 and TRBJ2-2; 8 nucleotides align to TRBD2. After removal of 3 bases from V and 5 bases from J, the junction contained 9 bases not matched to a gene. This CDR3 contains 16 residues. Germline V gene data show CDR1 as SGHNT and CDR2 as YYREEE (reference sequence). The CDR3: CASSSGLALETGELFF. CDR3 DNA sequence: TGTGCCAGCAGCTCCGGACTAGCTTTGGAGACCGGGGAGCTGTTTTTT.

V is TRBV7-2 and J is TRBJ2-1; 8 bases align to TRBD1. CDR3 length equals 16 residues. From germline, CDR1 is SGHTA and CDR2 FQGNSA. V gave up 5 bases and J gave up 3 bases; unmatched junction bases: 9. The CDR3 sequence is CASSPTPGTGYNEQFF. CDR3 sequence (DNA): TGTGCCAGCAGCCCAACCCCCGGGACAGGCTACAATGAGCAGTTCTTC.

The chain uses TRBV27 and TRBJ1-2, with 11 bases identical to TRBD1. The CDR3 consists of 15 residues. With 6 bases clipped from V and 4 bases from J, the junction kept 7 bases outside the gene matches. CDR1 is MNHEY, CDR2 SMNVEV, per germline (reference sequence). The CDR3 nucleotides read TGTGCCAGCAGCCTAACCGGGACAGGGGGCTATGGCTACACCTTC. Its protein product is CASSLTGTGGYGYTF.

Written as DNA, the CDR3 is TGTGCCAGCAGCAGGGGACAGGGAACCTACGAGCAGTACTTC. Protein sequence: CASSRGQGTYEQYF. The chain combines TRBV28 with TRBJ2-7, with TRBD1 matching over 9 bases. The CDR3 contains 14 residues. CDR1 MDHEN and CDR2 SYDVKM come from the germline V gene. Trimming took 6 bases from V and 2 from J; bases not matched to a gene: 5.

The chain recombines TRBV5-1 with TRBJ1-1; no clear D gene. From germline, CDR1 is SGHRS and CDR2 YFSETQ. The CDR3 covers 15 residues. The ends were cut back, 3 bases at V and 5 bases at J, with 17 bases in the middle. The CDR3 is CASSSDLGSRTEAFF. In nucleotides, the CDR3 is TGCGCCAGCAGCTCGGACCTCGGGAGTCGGACTGAAGCTTTCTTT.

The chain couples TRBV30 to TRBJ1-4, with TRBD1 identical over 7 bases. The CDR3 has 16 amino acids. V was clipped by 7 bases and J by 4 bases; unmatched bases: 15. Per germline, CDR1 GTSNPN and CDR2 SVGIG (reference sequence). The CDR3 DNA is TGTGCCTCCGGCAGGGGGACGACCGTCGTTAATGAAAAACTGTTTTTT. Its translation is CASGRGTTVVNEKLFF.

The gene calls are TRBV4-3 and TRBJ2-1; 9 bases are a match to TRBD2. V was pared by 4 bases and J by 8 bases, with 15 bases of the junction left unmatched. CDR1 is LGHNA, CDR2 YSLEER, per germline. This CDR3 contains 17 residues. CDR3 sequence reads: CASSREPPGLAVHEQFF. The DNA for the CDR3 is TGCGCCAGCAGCCGCGAGCCCCCGGGACTAGCTGTTCATGAGCAGTTCTTC.

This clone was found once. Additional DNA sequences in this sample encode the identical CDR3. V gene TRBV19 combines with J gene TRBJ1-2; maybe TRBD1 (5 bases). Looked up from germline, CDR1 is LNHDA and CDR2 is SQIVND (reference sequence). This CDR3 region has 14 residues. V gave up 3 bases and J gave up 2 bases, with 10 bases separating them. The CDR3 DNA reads TGTGCCAGTAGTATTGGGCAGGGAAACTATGGCTACACCTTC. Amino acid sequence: CASSIGQGNYGYTF.

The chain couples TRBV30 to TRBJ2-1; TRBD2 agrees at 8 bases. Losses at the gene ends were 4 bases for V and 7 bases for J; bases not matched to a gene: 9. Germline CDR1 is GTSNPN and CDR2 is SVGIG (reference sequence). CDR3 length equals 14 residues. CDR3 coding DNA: TGTGCCTGGATCGCCGGGACTAGGTGGAATGAGCAGTTCTTC. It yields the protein CAWIAGTRWNEQFF.

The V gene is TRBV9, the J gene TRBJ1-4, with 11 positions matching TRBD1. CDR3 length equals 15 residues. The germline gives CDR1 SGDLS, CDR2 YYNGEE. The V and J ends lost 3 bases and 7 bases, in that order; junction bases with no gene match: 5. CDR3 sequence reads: CASSADRGQGEKLFF. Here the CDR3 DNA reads TGTGCCAGCAGCGCGGACAGGGGGCAGGGTGAAAAACTGTTTTTT.

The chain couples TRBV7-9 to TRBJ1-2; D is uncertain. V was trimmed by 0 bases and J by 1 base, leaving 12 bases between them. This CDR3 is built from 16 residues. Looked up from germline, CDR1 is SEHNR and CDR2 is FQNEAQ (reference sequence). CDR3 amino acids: CASSLAQPLFNYGYTF. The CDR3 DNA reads TGTGCCAGCAGCTTAGCGCAACCCCTATTTAACTATGGCTACACCTTC.

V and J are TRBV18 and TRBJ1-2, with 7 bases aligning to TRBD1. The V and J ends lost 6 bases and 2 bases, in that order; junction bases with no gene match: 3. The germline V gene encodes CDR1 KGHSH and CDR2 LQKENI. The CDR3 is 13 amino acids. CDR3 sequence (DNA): TGTGCCAGCTCGGAGGGACAGAACTATGGCTACACCTTC. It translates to CASSEGQNYGYTF.

In DNA form, the CDR3 reads TGCGCCAGCAGCCAGGACAGTCCGGGCAATCAGCCCCAGCATTTT. Translating it yields CASSQDSPGNQPQHF. V and J are TRBV5-1 and TRBJ1-5; D perhaps matches TRBD1 (6 bases). CDR1 and CDR2 (germline): SGHRS, YFSETQ. The CDR3 extends over 15 amino acids. V was shortened by 4 bases and J by 2 bases, with 13 bases between the two germline ends.

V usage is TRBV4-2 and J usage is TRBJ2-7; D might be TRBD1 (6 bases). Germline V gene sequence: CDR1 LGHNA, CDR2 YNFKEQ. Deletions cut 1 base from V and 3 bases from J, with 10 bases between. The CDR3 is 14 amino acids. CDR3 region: CASSQVGANYEQYF. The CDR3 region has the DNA TGTGCCAGCAGCCAAGTGGGGGCAAACTACGAGCAGTACTTC.

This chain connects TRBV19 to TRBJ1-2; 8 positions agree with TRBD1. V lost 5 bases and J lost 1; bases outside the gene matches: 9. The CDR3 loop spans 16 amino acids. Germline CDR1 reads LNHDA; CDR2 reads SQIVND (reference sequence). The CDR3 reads CASSGRDRTLNYGYTF. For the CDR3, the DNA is TGTGCCAGTAGTGGCCGGGACAGGACCCTTAACTATGGCTACACCTTC.

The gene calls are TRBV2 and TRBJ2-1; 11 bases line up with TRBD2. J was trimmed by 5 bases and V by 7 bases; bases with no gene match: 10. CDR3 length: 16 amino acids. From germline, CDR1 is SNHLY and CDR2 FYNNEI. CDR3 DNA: TGTGCCAGCACCCTAGCGGGGGGTTTTAGAAACAATGAGCAGTTCTTC. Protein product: CASTLAGGFRNNEQFF.

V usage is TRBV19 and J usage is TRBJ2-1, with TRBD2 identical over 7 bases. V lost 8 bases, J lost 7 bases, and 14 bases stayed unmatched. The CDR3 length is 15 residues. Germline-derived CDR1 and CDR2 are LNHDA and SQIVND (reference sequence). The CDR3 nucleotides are TGTGCCAGTTCCCCCTCGGGCGGGAGAGGGAATGAGCAGTTCTTC. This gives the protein CASSPSGGRGNEQFF.

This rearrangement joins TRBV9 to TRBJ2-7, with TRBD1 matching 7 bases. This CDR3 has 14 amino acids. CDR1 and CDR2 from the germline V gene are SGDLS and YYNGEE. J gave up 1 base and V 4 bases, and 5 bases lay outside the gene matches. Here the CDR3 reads CASSPRQGSYEQYF. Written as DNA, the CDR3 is TGTGCCAGCAGCCCAAGACAGGGTTCCTACGAGCAGTACTTC.

The CDR3: CASSASRDIKFYEQYF. Here the CDR3 DNA reads TGCGCCAGCAGCGCGTCCCGGGACATCAAATTCTACGAGCAGTACTTC. V usage is TRBV4-3 and J usage is TRBJ2-7, with a tentative D call TRBD1 (6 bases). Germline CDR1 reads LGHNA; CDR2 reads YSLEER. The length of the CDR3 is 16 residues. V shed 5 bases and J shed 3 bases, with 20 bases lying between them.

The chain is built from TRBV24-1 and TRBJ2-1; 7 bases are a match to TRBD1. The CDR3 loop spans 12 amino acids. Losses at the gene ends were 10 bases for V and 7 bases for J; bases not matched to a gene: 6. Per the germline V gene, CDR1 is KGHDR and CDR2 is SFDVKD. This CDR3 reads CATPDRTNEQFF. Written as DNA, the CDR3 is TGTGCCACACCGGACAGGACGAATGAGCAGTTCTTC.

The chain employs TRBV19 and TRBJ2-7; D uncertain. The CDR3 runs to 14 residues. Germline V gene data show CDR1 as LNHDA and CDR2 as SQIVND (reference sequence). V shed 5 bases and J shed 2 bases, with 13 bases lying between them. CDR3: CASSLARGPYEQYF. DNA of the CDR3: TGTGCCAGTAGTTTAGCCAGAGGTCCCTACGAGCAGTACTTC.

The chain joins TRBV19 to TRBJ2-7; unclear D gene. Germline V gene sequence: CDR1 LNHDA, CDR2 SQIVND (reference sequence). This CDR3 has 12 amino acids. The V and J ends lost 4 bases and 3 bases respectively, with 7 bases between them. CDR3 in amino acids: CASSTHGYEQYF. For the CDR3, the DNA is TGTGCCAGTAGTACCCACGGCTACGAGCAGTACTTC.

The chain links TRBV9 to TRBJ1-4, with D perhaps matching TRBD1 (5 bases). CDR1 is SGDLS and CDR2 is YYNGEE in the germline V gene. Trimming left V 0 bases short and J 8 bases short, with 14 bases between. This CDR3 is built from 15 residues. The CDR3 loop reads CASSVVGEVEEKLFF. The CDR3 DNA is TGTGCCAGCAGCGTAGTAGGGGAGGTGGAGGAAAAACTGTTTTTT. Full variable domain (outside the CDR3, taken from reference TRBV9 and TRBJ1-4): DSGVTQTPKHLITATGQRVTLRCSPRSGDLSVYWYQQSLDQGLQFLIQYYNGEERAKGNILERFSAQQFPDLHSELNLSSLELGDSALYFCASSVVGEVEEKLFFGSGTQLSVL.

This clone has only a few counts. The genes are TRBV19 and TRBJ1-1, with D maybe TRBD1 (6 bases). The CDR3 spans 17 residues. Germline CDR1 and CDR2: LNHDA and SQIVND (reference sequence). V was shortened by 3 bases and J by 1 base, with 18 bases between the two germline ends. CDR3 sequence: CASSIPTRGAQNTEAFF. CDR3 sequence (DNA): TGTGCCAGTAGTATCCCCACCCGGGGGGCCCAGAACACTGAAGCTTTCTTT.